This passage covers 10 T cell receptor beta chains from one sample sequenced in a study of blood T cell repertoires in COVID-19. The table came from immunoSEQ multiplex PCR; TCRdb's copy has only in-frame clones and leaves some out. The sample yields tens of thousands of clones, around 89% seen once. Sequences were obtained from peripheral blood. The receptors were gathered from a middle-aged man with COVID-19, enrolled during active disease.

The V call is TRBV29-1, the J call TRBJ2-7, with D perhaps TRBD1 (6 bases). The ends were cut back, 0 bases at V and 3 bases at J, with 18 bases in the middle. Germline CDR1 SQVTM, CDR2 ANQGSEA. The length of the CDR3 is 16 residues. In DNA, the CDR3 is TGCAGCGTTGAAGATCGTCAGGGGTCCAAAATCTACGAGCAGTACTTC. Its protein is CSVEDRQGSKIYEQYF.

The chain is built from TRBV2 and TRBJ2-5; 9 bases map to TRBD2. Germline-derived CDR1 and CDR2 are SNHLY and FYNNEI. The CDR3 contains 16 residues. Unmatched junction bases numbered 9, after V lost 3 bases and J lost 4 bases. The CDR3 reads CASSDDRWRGGETQYF. DNA for the CDR3: TGTGCCAGCAGTGACGACCGATGGCGGGGGGGAGAGACCCAGTACTTC.

The genes are TRBV30 and TRBJ2-2; D unclear. In germline, CDR1 is GTSNPN, CDR2 SVGIG (reference sequence). The CDR3 consists of 13 residues. Deletions cut 0 bases from V and 3 bases from J, with 5 bases between. The CDR3: CAWSVRYTGELFF. The CDR3 DNA follows: TGTGCCTGGAGTGTACGGTACACCGGGGAGCTGTTTTTT.

The chain uses TRBV25-1 and TRBJ2-1; 9 positions agree with TRBD1. CDR1 is MGHDK and CDR2 is SYGVNS in the germline V gene. The CDR3 has 15 residues. With V trimmed by 6 bases and J by 5 bases, 8 bases remained unmatched. The chain's CDR3 is CASRAPGTGNNEQFF. As DNA, the CDR3 is TGTGCCAGCAGAGCCCCCGGGACAGGGAACAATGAGCAGTTCTTC.

This chain uses TRBV9 with TRBJ1-4; 9 bases are a match to TRBD1. Germline V gene sequence: CDR1 SGDLS, CDR2 YYNGEE. The length of the CDR3 is 16 residues. Trimming at V came to 3 bases and at J to 7 bases, leaving 10 bases not matched to a gene. CDR3 bases: TGTGCCAGCAGCGGGGGAACCGGGACAGGGCGTGAAAAACTGTTTTTT. Protein product: CASSGGTGTGREKLFF.

The chain recombines TRBV9 with TRBJ2-2, with TRBD1 identical over 8 bases. J gave up 2 bases and V 1 base, and 13 bases lay outside the gene matches. Germline V gene sequence: CDR1 SGDLS, CDR2 YYNGEE. This CDR3 contains 19 residues. The CDR3 spells CASSVNPGGHGGNTGELFF. CDR3 nucleotide sequence: TGTGCCAGCAGCGTAAATCCAGGGGGCCACGGGGGAAACACCGGGGAGCTGTTTTTT. Using reference TRBV9 and TRBJ2-2 for the parts outside the CDR3, the full variable domain is DSGVTQTPKHLITATGQRVTLRCSPRSGDLSVYWYQQSLDQGLQFLIQYYNGEERAKGNILERFSAQQFPDLHSELNLSSLELGDSALYFCASSVNPGGHGGNTGELFFGEGSRLTVL.

The chain is built from TRBV9 and TRBJ1-2, with 8 bases fitting TRBD1. This CDR3 contains 14 residues. Germline V gene sequence: CDR1 SGDLS, CDR2 YYNGEE. V was pared by 0 bases and J by 2 bases, with 0 bases of the junction left unmatched. CDR3 nucleotide sequence: TGTGCCAGCAGCGTAGGACAGGGGAACTATGGCTACACCTTC. This translates into CASSVGQGNYGYTF.

The genes are TRBV18 and TRBJ1-2; 7 bases are a match to TRBD1. The CDR3 covers 13 residues. Germline V gene sequence: CDR1 KGHSH, CDR2 LQKENI. J lost 4 bases, V lost 4 bases, and 3 bases had no gene match. CDR3 loop: CASSQGAGYGYTF. The DNA for the CDR3 is TGTGCCAGCTCACAGGGGGCTGGCTATGGCTACACCTTC.

In its sample, this clone was seen a few times. The chain carries TRBV3-1 (or the pseudogene TRBV3-2) and TRBJ2-7; TRBD2 aligns across 12 bases. The germline V gene has CDR1 LGHDT and CDR2 YNNKEL (reference sequence). This CDR3 region has 15 residues. With V trimmed by 5 bases and J by 2 bases, 4 bases remained unmatched. CDR3 nucleotide sequence: TGTGCCAGCAGCGTCGGACTAGCGGGACCCTACGAGCAGTACTTC. Its translation: CASSVGLAGPYEQYF.

The gene calls are TRBV6-4 and TRBJ2-2; D is undetermined. Germline loops: CDR1 MRHNA, CDR2 SNTAGT. The CDR3 is 14 residues long. Trimming took off 3 bases at V and 7 bases at J, with 12 bases between the two ends. The CDR3 reads CASSESDGGGELFF. The DNA for the CDR3 is TGTGCCAGCAGTGAAAGTGACGGCGGCGGGGAGCTGTTTTTT.